This TCR beta chain was captured by sequencing in a study of T cell changes during pregnancy in multiple sclerosis. The method was immunoSEQ multiplex PCR; TCRdb's version includes in-frame clones alone and lacks a portion of them. The table lists 35,000 to 45,000 clones, about 92% of them singletons, with 1% to 1.5% in the top ten. CDR1 is SEHNR, CDR2 FQNEAQ, per germline (reference sequence). The germline V and J ends were trimmed by 5 bases and 2 bases, with 16 bases remaining between them. The CDR3 is made up of 16 amino acids. The source material was peripheral blood, sampled before pregnancy. V usage is TRBV7-9 and J usage is TRBJ1-3, with D perhaps matching TRBD1 (6 bases). The clonotype comes from a female donor with multiple sclerosis, enrolled in a pregnancy study. This CDR3 is CASSAQQGLAGNTIYF. CDR3 nucleotide sequence: TGTGCCAGCAGCGCCCAACAGGGTTTGGCTGGAAACACCATATATTTT.